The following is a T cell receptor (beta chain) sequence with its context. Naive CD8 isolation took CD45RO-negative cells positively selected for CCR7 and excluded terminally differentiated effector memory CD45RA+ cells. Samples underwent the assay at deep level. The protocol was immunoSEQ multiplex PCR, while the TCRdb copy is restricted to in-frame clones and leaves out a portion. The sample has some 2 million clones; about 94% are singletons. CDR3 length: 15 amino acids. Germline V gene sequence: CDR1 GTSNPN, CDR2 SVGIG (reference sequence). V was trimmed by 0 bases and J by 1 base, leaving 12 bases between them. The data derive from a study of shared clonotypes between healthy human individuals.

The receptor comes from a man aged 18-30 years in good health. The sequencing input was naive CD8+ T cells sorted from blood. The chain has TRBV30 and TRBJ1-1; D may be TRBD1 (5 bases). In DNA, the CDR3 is TGTGCCTGGAGTGTAGGGGTAGGGACGAACACTGAAGCTTTCTTT. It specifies CAWSVGVGTNTEAFF.